This T cell receptor beta chain was recovered during a study of cytomegalovirus exposure and HLA in healthy donors. Study results and caveats: For most TCR sequences rarity was the rule, although some public TCRs occurred in many donors. The TCR clusters that emerged in the first cohort tended, a later analysis found, to co-occur in the 120 or so validation repertoires.

Germline CDR1 and CDR2: SGHTA and FQGTGA. CDR3 length equals 15 residues. V trimming: 5 bases; J trimming: 2 bases; junction bases outside the gene matches: 6. This table comes from immunoSEQ multiplex PCR, and its TCRdb copy is limited to in-frame clones, with some not included. There are 80,000 to 100,000 clones in the sample; roughly 89% occur only once, and under 4.5% lies in the top ten. On this clone itself: Its antigen is as yet unknown.

The receptor was derived from a woman aged 25 to 39 in good health and CMV-seronegative. The rearrangement joins TRBV7-3 to TRBJ2-7; 10 bases fit TRBD1. The specimen sequenced was PBMCs. The CDR3, as DNA: TGTGCCAGCAGCCGAGCCGGGACAGGGGCCTACGAGCAGTACTTC. Translating it yields CASSRAGTGAYEQYF.